This T cell receptor beta chain emerged from a study of type 1 regulatory T cells. Whole-study context: T-allo10 is an in vitro-generated, Tr1-enriched CD4 T cell product specific for alloantigen. Whole-study findings and limits: Tr1 cells had a more restricted TCR repertoire than non-Tr1 cells.

A note on this clonotype: Antigen specificity is unknown.

MiXCR, run by TCRdb on the reads, gives a single entry per CDR3 protein. Here the sample spans about 62,000 distinct CDR3 sequences, 62% being singletons. There are 15 residues in the CDR3. Trimming pared 3 bases from V and 4 bases from J, leaving 15 bases between. Germline V gene lookup returns CDR1 DFQATT and CDR2 SNEGSKA (reference sequence). Sequenced material: cultured non-Tr1 T cells, either the whole culture or a sorted T cell fraction (not recorded which). This clonotype was obtained from a human donor in good health. The chain recombines TRBV20-1 with TRBJ2-2, with D unclear. As DNA, the CDR3 is TGCAGTGCTAGGCCTCAAAGCGAGTTCACCGGGGAGCTGTTTTTT. This translates into CSARPQSEFTGELFF.